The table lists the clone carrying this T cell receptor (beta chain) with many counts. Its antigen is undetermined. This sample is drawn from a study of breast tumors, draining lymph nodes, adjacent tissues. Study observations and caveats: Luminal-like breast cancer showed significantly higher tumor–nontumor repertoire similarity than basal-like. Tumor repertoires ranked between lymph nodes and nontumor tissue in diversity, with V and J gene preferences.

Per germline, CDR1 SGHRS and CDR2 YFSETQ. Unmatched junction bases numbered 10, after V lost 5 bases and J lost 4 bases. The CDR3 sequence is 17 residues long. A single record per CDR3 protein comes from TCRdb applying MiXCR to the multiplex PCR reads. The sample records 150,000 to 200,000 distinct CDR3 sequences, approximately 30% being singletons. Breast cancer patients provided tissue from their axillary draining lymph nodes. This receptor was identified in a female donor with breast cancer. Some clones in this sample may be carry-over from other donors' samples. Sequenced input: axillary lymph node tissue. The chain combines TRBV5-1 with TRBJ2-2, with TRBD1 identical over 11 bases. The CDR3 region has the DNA TGCGCCAGCAGTAAAGTTTTGGGGACAGGGGGCACCGGGGAGCTGTTTTTT. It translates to CASSKVLGTGGTGELFF.